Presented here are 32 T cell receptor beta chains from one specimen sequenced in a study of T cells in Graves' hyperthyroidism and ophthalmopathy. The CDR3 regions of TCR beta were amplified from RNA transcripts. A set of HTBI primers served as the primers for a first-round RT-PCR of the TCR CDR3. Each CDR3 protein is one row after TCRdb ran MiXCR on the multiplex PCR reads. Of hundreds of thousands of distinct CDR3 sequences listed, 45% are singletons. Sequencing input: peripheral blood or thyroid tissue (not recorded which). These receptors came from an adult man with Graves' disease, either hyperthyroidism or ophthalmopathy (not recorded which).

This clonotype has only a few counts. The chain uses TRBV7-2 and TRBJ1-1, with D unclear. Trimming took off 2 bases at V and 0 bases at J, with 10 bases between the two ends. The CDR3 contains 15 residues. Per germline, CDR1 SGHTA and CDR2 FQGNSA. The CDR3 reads CASSLTAGLNTEAFF. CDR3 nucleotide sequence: TGTGCCAGCAGCTTAACTGCAGGACTGAACACTGAAGCTTTCTTT.

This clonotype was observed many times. CDR3 residues: CASSFGQREQYF. CDR3 DNA: TGTGCCAGCAGCTTTGGACAGCGCGAGCAGTACTTC. The chain is built from TRBV7-2 and TRBJ2-7; weak D call: TRBD1 (6 bases). V lost 3 bases and J lost 6, with 9 bases in between. This CDR3 region has 12 residues. Germline assignment: CDR1 SGHTA and CDR2 FQGNSA.

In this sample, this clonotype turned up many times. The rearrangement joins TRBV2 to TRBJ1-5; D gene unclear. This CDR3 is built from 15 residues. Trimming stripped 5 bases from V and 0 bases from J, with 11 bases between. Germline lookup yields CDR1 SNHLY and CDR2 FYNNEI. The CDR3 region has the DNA TGTGCCAGCAGTAAGGACGGTGATAGCAATCAGCCCCAGCATTTT. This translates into CASSKDGDSNQPQHF.

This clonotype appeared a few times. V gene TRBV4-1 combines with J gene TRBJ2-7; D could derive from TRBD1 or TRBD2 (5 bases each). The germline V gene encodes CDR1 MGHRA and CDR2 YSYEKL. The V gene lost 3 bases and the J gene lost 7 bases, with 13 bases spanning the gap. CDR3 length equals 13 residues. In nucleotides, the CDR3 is TGCGCCAGCAGCCAGGACGGCTGGGGGGAGCAGTACTTC. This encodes CASSQDGWGEQYF.

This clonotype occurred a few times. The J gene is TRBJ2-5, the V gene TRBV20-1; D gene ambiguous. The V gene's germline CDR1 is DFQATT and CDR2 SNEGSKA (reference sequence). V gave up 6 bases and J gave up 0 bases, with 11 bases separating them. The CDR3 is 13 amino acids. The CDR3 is CSAQGIDQETQYF. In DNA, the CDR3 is TGCAGTGCCCAAGGGATCGACCAAGAGACCCAGTACTTC.

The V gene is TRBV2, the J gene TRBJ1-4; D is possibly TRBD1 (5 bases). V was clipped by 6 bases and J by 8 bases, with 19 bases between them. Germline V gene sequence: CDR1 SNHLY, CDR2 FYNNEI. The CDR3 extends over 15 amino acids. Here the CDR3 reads CASSPDMGRLEKLFF. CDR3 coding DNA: TGTGCCAGCAGCCCCGATATGGGGCGGTTGGAAAAACTGTTTTTT.

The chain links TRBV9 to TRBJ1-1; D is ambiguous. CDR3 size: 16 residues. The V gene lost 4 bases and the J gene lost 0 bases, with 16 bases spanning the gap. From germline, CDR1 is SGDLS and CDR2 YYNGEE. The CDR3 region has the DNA TGTGCCAGCAGCTTAGATTTAGGGCTGGTGAACACTGAAGCTTTCTTT. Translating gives CASSLDLGLVNTEAFF.

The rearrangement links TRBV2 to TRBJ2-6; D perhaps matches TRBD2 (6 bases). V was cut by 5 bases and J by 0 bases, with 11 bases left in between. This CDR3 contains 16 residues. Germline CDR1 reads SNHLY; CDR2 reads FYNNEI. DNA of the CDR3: TGTGCCAGCAGTCGGACGGACTACTCTGGGGCCAACGTCCTGACTTTC. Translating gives CASSRTDYSGANVLTF.

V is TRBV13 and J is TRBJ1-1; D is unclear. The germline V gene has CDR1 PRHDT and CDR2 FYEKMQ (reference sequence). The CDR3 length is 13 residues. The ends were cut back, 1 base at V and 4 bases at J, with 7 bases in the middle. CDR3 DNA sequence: TGTGCCAGCAGCTTAGCGGCAACCACTGAAGCTTTCTTT. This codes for CASSLAATTEAFF.

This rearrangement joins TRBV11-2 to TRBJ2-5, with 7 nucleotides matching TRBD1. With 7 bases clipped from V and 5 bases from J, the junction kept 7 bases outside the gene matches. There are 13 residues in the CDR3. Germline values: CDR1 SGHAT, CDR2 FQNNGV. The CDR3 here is CASNPTGYETQYF. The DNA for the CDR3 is TGTGCCAGCAACCCGACAGGGTACGAGACCCAGTACTTC.

This CDR3 reads CATSGNRGQETQYF. In DNA form, the CDR3 reads TGTGCCACCAGTGGGAACAGGGGGCAAGAGACCCAGTACTTC. The gene calls are TRBV24-1 and TRBJ2-5; 8 bases match TRBD1. The CDR3 consists of 14 residues. Germline V gives CDR1 KGHDR, CDR2 SFDVKD. The V gene end was trimmed by 5 bases and the J gene end by 2 bases; junction bases not matched to a gene: 3.

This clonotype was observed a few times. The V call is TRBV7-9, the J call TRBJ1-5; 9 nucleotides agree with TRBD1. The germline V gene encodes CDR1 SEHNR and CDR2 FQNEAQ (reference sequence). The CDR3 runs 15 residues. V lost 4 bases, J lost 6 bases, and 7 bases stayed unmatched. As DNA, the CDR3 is TGTGCCAGCAGCTCCCCGACAGGGGGTGGTCAGCCCCAGCATTTT. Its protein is CASSSPTGGGQPQHF.

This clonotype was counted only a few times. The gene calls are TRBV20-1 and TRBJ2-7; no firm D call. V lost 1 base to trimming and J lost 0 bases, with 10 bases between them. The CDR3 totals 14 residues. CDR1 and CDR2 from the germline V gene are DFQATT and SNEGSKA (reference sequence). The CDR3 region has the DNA TGCAGTGCTAGAGTAACAACCAGCTCCTACGAGCAGTACTTC. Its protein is CSARVTTSSYEQYF.

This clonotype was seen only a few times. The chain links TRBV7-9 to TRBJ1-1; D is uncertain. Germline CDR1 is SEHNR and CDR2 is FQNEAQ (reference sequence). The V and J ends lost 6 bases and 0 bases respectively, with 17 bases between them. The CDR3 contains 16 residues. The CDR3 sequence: CASSYSSGVVNTEAFF. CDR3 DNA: TGTGCCAGCAGTTACTCGAGCGGGGTGGTGAACACTGAAGCTTTCTTT.

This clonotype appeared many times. The CDR3 protein is CSVGSESHNSPLHF. CDR3 DNA sequence: TGCAGCGTTGGGTCAGAGTCTCATAATTCACCCCTCCACTTT. The chain couples TRBV29-1 to TRBJ1-6, with no clear D. The V and J ends lost 4 bases and 5 bases respectively, with 12 bases between them. Germline CDR1 and CDR2: SQVTM and ANQGSEA. The CDR3 loop spans 14 amino acids.

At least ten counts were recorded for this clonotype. CDR3 in amino acids: CASSRYRDTSYEQYF. The CDR3 DNA is TGTGCCAGCAGCCGCTACCGGGACACCTCCTACGAGCAGTACTTC. The J gene is TRBJ2-7, the V gene TRBV7-8, with D possibly matching TRBD1 (6 bases). The CDR3 has 15 amino acids. V gave up 5 bases and J gave up 0 bases, with 14 bases separating them. The germline gives CDR1 SGHVS, CDR2 FQNEAQ.

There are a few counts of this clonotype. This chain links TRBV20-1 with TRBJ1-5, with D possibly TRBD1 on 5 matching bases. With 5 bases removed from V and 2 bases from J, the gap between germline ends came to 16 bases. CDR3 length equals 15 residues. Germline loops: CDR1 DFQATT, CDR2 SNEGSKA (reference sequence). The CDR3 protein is CSAGAGAGGNQPQHF. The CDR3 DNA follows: TGCAGTGCTGGCGCCGGGGCCGGCGGCAATCAGCCCCAGCATTTT.

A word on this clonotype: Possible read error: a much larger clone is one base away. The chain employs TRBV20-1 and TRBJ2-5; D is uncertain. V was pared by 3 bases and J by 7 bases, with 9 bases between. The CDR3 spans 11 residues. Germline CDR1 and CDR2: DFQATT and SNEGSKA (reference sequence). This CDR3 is CSARMKGTQYF. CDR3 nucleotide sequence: TGCAGTGCTAGGATGAAAGGGACCCAGTACTTC.

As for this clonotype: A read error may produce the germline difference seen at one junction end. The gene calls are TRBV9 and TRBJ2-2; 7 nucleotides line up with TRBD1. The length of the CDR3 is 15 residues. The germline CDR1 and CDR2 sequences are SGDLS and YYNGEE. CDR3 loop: CASSVEQGTAGALFF. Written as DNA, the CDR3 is TGTGCCAGCAGCGTCGAACAGGGGACGGCCGGGGCGCTGTTTTTT. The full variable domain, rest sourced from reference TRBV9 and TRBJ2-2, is DSGVTQTPKHLITATGQRVTLRCSPRSGDLSVYWYQQSLDQGLQFLIQYYNGEERAKGNILERFSAQQFPDLHSELNLSSLELGDSALYFCASSVEQGTAGALFFGEGSRLTVL.

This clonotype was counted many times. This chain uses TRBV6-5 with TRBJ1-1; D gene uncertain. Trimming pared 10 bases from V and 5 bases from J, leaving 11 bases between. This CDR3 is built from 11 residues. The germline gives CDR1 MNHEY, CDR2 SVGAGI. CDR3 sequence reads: CATTSTTEAFF. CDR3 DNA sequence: TGTGCCACCACAAGCACAACTGAAGCTTTCTTT.

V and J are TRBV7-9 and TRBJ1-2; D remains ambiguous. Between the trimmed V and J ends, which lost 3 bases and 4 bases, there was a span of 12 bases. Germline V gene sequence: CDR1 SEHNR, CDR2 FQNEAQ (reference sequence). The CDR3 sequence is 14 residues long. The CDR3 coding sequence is TGTGCCAGCAGCTTTAACACACAGACCTATGGCTACACCTTC. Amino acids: CASSFNTQTYGYTF. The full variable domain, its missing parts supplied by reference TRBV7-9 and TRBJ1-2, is DTGVSQNPRHKITKRGQNVTFRCDPISEHNRLYWYRQTLGQGPEFLTYFQNEAQLEKSRLLSDRFSAERPKGSFSTLEIQRTEQGDSAMYLCASSFNTQTYGYTFGSGTRLTVV.

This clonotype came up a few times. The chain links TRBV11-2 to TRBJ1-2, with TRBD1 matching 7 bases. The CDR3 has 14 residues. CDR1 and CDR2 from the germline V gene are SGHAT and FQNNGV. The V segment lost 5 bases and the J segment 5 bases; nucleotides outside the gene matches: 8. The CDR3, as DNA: TGTGCCAGCAGCCAAGACAGGGAACGGTATGGCTACACCTTC. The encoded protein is CASSQDRERYGYTF. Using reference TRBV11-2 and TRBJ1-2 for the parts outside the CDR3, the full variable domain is EAGVAQSPRYKIIEKRQSVAFWCNPISGHATLYWYQQILGQGPKLLIQFQNNGVVDDSQLPKDRFSAERLKGVDSTLKIQPAKLEDSAVYLCASSQDRERYGYTFGSGTRLTVV.

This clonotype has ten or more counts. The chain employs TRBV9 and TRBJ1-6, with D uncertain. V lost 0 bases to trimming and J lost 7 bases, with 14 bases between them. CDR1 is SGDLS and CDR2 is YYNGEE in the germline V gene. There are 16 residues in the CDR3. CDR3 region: CASSVGGAFGNSPLHF. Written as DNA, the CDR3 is TGTGCCAGCAGCGTAGGGGGTGCCTTCGGGAATTCACCCCTCCACTTT.

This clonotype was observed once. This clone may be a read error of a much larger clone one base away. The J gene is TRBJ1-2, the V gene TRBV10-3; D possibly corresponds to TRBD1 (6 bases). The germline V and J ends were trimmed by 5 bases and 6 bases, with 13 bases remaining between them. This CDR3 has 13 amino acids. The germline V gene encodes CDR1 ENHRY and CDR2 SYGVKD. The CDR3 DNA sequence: TGTGCCATCAGTAAGGACAGACCCCATGGCTACACCTTC. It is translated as CAISKDRPHGYTF.

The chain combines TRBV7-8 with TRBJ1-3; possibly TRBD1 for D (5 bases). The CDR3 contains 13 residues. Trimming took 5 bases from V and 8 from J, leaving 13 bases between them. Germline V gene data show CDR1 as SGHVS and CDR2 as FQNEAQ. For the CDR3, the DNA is TGTGCCAGCAGCCGCGACAGAGGAGACACCATATATTTT. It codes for CASSRDRGDTIYF.

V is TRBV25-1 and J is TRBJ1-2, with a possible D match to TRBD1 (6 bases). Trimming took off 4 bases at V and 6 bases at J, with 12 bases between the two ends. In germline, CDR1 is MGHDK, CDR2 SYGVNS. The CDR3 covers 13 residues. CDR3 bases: TGTGCCAGCAGTGGGGCCAGGGGTCATGGCTACACCTTC. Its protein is CASSGARGHGYTF.

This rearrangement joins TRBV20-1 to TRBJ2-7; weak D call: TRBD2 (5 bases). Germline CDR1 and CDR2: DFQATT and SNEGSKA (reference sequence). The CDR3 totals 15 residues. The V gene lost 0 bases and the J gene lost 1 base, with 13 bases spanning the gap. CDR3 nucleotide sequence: TGCAGTGCTAGAGATAGAAGGACTTCGTCCTACGAGCAGTACTTC. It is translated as CSARDRRTSSYEQYF.

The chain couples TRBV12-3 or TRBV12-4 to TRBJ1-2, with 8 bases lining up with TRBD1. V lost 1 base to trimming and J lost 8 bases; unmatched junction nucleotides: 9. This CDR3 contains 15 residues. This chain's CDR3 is CASSLDGQGAYGYTF. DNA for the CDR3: TGTGCCAGCAGTTTAGATGGGCAGGGGGCATACGGCTACACCTTC.

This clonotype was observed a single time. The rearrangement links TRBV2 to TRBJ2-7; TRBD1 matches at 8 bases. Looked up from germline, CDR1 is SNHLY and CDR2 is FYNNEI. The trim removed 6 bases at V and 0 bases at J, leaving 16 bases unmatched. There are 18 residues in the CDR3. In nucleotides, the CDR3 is TGTGCCAGCAGCGGACAGGGTTTAGCGTCCGAACACTCCTACGAGCAGTACTTC. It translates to CASSGQGLASEHSYEQYF. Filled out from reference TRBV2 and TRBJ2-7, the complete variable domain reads EPEVTQTPSHQVTQMGQEVILRCVPISNHLYFYWYRQILGQKVEFLVSFYNNEISEKSEIFDDQFSVERPDGSNFTLKIRSTKLEDSAMYFCASSGQGLASEHSYEQYFGPGTRLTVT.

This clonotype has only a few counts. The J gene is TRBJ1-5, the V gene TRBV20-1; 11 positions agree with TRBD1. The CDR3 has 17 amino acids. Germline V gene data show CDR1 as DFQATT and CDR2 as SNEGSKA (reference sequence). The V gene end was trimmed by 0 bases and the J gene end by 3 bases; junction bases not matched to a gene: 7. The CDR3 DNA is TGCAGTGCTAGAGATCCGAGGACAGGGGGCCCCAATCAGCCCCAGCATTTT. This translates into CSARDPRTGGPNQPQHF.

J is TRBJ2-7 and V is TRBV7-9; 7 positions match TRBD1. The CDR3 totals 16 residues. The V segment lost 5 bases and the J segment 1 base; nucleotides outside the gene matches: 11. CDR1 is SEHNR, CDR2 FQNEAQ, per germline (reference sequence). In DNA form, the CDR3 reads TGTGCCAGCAGCCTCCTACGCCGGGACAGTTCCTACGAGCAGTACTTC. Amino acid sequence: CASSLLRRDSSYEQYF.

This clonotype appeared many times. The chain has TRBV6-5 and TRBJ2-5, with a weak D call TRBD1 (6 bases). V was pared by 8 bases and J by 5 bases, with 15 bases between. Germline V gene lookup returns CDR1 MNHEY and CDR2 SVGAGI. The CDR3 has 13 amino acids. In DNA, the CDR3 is TGTGCCAGCGCACAGGGACCCAAGGAGACCCAGTACTTC. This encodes CASAQGPKETQYF.